Listed below are T cell receptor beta chains from one sample, sequenced in a study of blood T cell repertoires in COVID-19. Only in-frame clones appear in the TCRdb table, and some are missing; sequencing was by immunoSEQ multiplex PCR. This sample has 110,000 to 150,000 clones, with approximately 80% found just once. Sequenced sample: peripheral blood. These receptors were taken from a woman aged 50 to 60 with acute or convalescent COVID-19. Each CDR3 is given with its conserved first and last residue. A D gene is named only where the DNA matches it firmly. Expanded clones get a size class; other rows say once, few or many, or leave the size out.

cdr3_length,d_call,clone_size,j_call,v_call,cdr3_aa,cdr3_nt
12,-,-,TRBJ1-6,TRBV19,CASGQVASPLHF,TGTGCCAGTGGACAAGTGGCTTCACCCCTCCACTTT
17,-,-,TRBJ2-7,TRBV7-9,CASSLVRGTTRSYEQYF,TGTGCCAGCAGCTTAGTACGGGGAACAACCCGATCCTACGAGCAGTACTTC
17,-,-,TRBJ2-7,TRBV18,CASSRNRETSYPSEQYF,TGTGCCAGCTCCCGTAACAGGGAGACTAGCTATCCCTCCGAGCAGTACTTC
15,-,once,TRBJ1-5,TRBV5-5,CASSLEQAMSYPQHF,TGTGCCAGCAGCTTGGAACAGGCCATGAGTTATCCCCAGCATTTT
15,-,-,TRBJ2-5,TRBV4-3,CASSQDRAGSGTQYF,TGCGCCAGCAGCCAAGATCGTGCAGGGTCCGGGACCCAGTACTTC
15,-,-,TRBJ1-4,TRBV6-1,CASSDEGGTNEKLFF,TGTGCCAGCAGTGACGAGGGAGGAACTAATGAAAAACTGTTTTTT
11,-,-,TRBJ2-6,TRBV3-1/TRBV3-2,CASSQRRASTF,TGTGCCAGCAGCCAAAGGAGGGCCTCGACTTTC
14,-,-,TRBJ2-1,TRBV7-8,CASSSLTLDNEQFF,TGTGCCAGCAGCTCACTCACCTTGGACAATGAGCAGTTCTTC
14,-,few,TRBJ1-1,TRBV9,CASSDPGRNTEAFF,TGTGCCAGCAGCGATCCCGGGAGGAACACTGAAGCTTTCTTT
15,TRBD2,-,TRBJ2-7,TRBV2,CASSEGGEPTGEQYF,TGTGCCAGCAGTGAGGGGGGGGAACCTACTGGAGAGCAGTACTTC
12,-,-,TRBJ1-5,TRBV6-2/TRBV6-3,CASSFPSQPQHF,TGTGCCAGCAGTTTCCCGAGCCAGCCCCAGCATTTT
14,TRBD1,-,TRBJ1-2,TRBV19,CASSSGQGFYGYTF,TGTGCCAGTAGTTCGGGACAGGGATTCTATGGCTACACCTTC
12,-,-,TRBJ2-1,TRBV6-2/TRBV6-3,CASSLGAREQFF,TGTGCCAGCAGCCTGGGGGCCAGGGAGCAGTTCTTC
15,TRBD1,-,TRBJ2-7,TRBV2,CASSNPGQVSYEQYF,TGTGCCAGCAGCAATCCGGGACAGGTCTCCTACGAGCAGTACTTC
15,TRBD2,-,TRBJ2-1,TRBV7-2,CASSTALRGGNEQFF,TGTGCCAGCAGCACCGCGTTGCGGGGGGGAAATGAGCAGTTCTTC
12,-,-,TRBJ2-7,TRBV2,CASSRASYEQYF,TGTGCCAGCAGTCGAGCCTCCTACGAGCAGTACTTC
14,TRBD2,-,TRBJ2-5,TRBV5-4,CASRTLAGEETQYF,TGTGCCAGCAGAACCCTAGCGGGGGAAGAGACCCAGTACTTC
15,TRBD1,-,TRBJ2-1,TRBV5-1,CASSLTGTGYNEQFF,TGCGCCAGCAGCCTCACCGGGACAGGCTACAATGAGCAGTTCTTC
15,-,few,TRBJ1-3,TRBV3-1/TRBV3-2,CASSRSRCSGNTIYF,TGTGCCAGCAGCCGCAGTCGTTGCTCTGGAAACACCATATATTTT
13,TRBD1,-,TRBJ2-5,TRBV27,CASNYRGSGTQYF,TGTGCCAGCAACTACAGGGGTTCGGGGACCCAGTACTTC
14,-,-,TRBJ1-1,TRBV6-6,CASGRNTVNTEAFF,TGTGCCAGTGGAAGGAACACAGTGAACACTGAAGCTTTCTTT
13,TRBD1,few,TRBJ1-1,TRBV6-2/TRBV6-3,CASSTGTGPEAFF,TGTGCCAGCAGTACCGGGACAGGTCCTGAAGCTTTCTTT
15,TRBD1,once,TRBJ1-2,TRBV5-4,CASSSATGGNYGYTF,TGTGCCAGCAGCTCTGCGACAGGGGGGAACTATGGCTACACCTTC
14,-,once,TRBJ2-3,TRBV2,CASLSSQGTGTQYF,TGTGCCAGCCTTAGCTCACAGGGCACGGGTACGCAGTATTTT
17,-,-,TRBJ2-2,TRBV7-2,CASSLWQGAYRTGELFF,TGTGCCAGCAGCTTATGGCAGGGCGCGTATAGGACCGGGGAGCTGTTTTTT
16,-,-,TRBJ2-5,TRBV7-2,CASSFIGVGGQETQYF,TGTGCCAGCAGCTTTATAGGAGTCGGCGGGCAAGAGACCCAGTACTTC
15,TRBD1,-,TRBJ1-2,TRBV6-5,CASSLGTEANYGYTF,TGTGCCAGCAGCCTTGGGACAGAAGCTAACTATGGCTACACCTTC
15,TRBD1,-,TRBJ2-7,TRBV3-1/TRBV3-2,CASSQAGTGLHEQYF,TGTGCCAGCAGCCAGGCCGGGACAGGGCTCCACGAGCAGTACTTC